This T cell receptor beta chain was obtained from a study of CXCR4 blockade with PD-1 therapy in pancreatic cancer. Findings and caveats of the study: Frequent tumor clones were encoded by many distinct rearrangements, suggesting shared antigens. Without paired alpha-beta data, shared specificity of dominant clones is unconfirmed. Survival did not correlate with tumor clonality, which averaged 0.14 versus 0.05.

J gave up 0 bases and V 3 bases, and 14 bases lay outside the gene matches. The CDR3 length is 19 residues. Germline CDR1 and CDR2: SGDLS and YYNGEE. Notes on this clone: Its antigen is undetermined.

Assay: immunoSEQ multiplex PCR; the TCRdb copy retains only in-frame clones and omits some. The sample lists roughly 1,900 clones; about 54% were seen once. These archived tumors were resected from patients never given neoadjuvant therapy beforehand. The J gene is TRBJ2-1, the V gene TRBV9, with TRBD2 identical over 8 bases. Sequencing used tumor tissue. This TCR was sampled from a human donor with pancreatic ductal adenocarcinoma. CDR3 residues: CASSASRSSGVDSYNEQFF. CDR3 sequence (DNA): TGTGCCAGCAGCGCGTCCCGAAGTAGCGGGGTAGACTCCTACAATGAGCAGTTCTTC.